The rows below give T cell receptor beta chains drawn from one sample of a study of long-term antiretroviral therapy in people with HIV. The table came from immunoSEQ multiplex PCR; TCRdb's copy has only in-frame clones and leaves some out. In the table there are some 13,000 clones, 80% of which are singletons. Sequences were derived from unsorted PBMCs, sampled 3.2 years before starting antiretroviral therapy. These receptors originate from a man aged 35-49 years with HIV. The CDR3 runs from the conserved cysteine through the conserved F or W. A D gene is named only where the DNA matches it firmly. Only some rows state a clone size, as once, few, many or a class for expanded clones.

d_call,clone_size,j_call,v_call,cdr3_nt,cdr3_aa
-,-,TRBJ2-2,TRBV7-9,TGTGCCAGCAGCTTAAAGGGACGGGAGAACACCGGGGAGCTGTTTTTT,CASSLKGRENTGELFF
TRBD1,-,TRBJ1-3,TRBV19,TGTGCCAGTAGTATCGGGACAGCCTCTGGAAACACCATATATTTT,CASSIGTASGNTIYF
TRBD1,-,TRBJ1-3,TRBV7-9,TGTGCCAGCAGCCGACAGGGGGCCTCCTCTGGAAACACCATATATTTT,CASSRQGASSGNTIYF
TRBD2,-,TRBJ2-3,TRBV5-1,TGCGCCAGCAGCATGGGACTAGCGGGGGGGTTAGATACGCAGTATTTT,CASSMGLAGGLDTQYF
-,-,TRBJ1-3,TRBV5-1,TGCGCCAGCAGCCCTAACGGCGGGGTCTCTGGAAACACCATATATTTT,CASSPNGGVSGNTIYF
-,-,TRBJ1-6,TRBV11-3,TGTGCCAGCAGCTTAGAGGGACTGAATTCACCCCTCCACTTT,CASSLEGLNSPLHF
TRBD1,few,TRBJ2-7,TRBV27,TGTGCCAGCAGTCCGGGACAGTCCTCCTACGAGCAGTACTTC,CASSPGQSSYEQYF
-,-,TRBJ2-3,TRBV9,TGTGCCAGCAGCGTAGGACTATTACTCACAGATACGCAGTATTTT,CASSVGLLLTDTQYF
-,-,TRBJ2-7,TRBV7-9,TGTGCCAGCAGCTCACAGGGTTACGAGCAGTACTTC,CASSSQGYEQYF
-,-,TRBJ1-5,TRBV4-1,TGCGCCAGCAGCCAGACGGCCGGGGATACCAATCAGCCCCAGCATTTT,CASSQTAGDTNQPQHF
TRBD2,-,TRBJ2-1,TRBV19,TGTGCCAGTAGTATGACCAGCGGGGGCTACAATGAGCAGTTCTTC,CASSMTSGGYNEQFF
-,-,TRBJ2-1,TRBV29-1,TGCAGCGTTGAAGAGTCCTACAATGAGCAGTTCTTC,CSVEESYNEQFF
-,-,TRBJ1-2,TRBV6-5,TGTGCCAGCACCTACGGGACCGCCGGAGGCTACACCTTC,CASTYGTAGGYTF
-,-,TRBJ2-3,TRBV19,TGTGCCAGTAGTATAGAGGCAGGGGATACGCAGTATTTT,CASSIEAGDTQYF
-,-,TRBJ2-7,TRBV11-3,TGTGCCAGCAGCTCAAGGGGGGGCTTTAACGAGCAGTACTTC,CASSSRGGFNEQYF
TRBD1,medium-sized,TRBJ2-7,TRBV7-3,TGTGCCAGCAGCGTGACAGGGGGCAGCTCCTACGAGCAGTACTTC,CASSVTGGSSYEQYF
-,-,TRBJ1-2,TRBV21-1,TGTGCCAGCAGCACGCGGACAGGGCCATGCCGTACCTATGGCTACACCTTC,CASSTRTGPCRTYGYTF
-,few,TRBJ1-3,TRBV2,TGTGCCAGCAGTGAAGTCGGGGCACAGGACAGCTCTGGAAACACCATATATTTT,CASSEVGAQDSSGNTIYF